These T cell receptor beta chains were read from a single sample in a study of shared clonotypes between healthy human individuals. Repertoires were generated with immunoSEQ multiplex PCR, while TCRdb's copy carries only in-frame clones and drops some. This repertoire shows millions of clones, more than 90% found once; its top ten account for over 0.12%. What was sequenced was naive CD4+ T cells sorted from blood. These receptors came from a man aged 18 to 29 in good health. Both conserved end residues are part of each CDR3. D genes are given only for firm matches. Some rows mark clone size as missing; the rest say once, few, many or name a class of expanded clone.

j_call v_call clone_size d_call cdr3_aa cdr3_nt
TRBJ1-1 TRBV10-3 NA NA CAISDSRGNTEAFF TGTGCCATCAGTGATTCGCGGGGGAACACTGAAGCTTTCTTT
TRBJ1-1 TRBV7-8 once NA CASSPVRENTEAFF TGTGCCAGCAGCCCCGTCAGAGAGAACACTGAAGCTTTCTTT
TRBJ2-5 TRBV25-1 once TRBD2 CASSDEAGGPREQYF TGTGCCAGCAGTGACGAGGCGGGAGGGCCTCGGGAGCAGTACTTC
TRBJ1-6 TRBV6-5 NA NA CASSYSIVSSPLHF TGTGCCAGCAGTTACTCGATTGTATCCTCACCCCTCCACTTT
TRBJ2-7 TRBV5-1 NA NA CASSLARGSGQFYEQYF TGCGCCAGCAGCTTGGCGCGGGGTTCGGGACAGTTTTACGAGCAGTACTTC
TRBJ2-5 TRBV11-2 NA TRBD1 CASSFGTGVETQYF TGTGCCAGCAGCTTTGGGACAGGGGTGGAGACCCAGTACTTC
TRBJ1-1 TRBV27 NA TRBD1 CASRGTGHSTEAFF TGTGCCAGCAGGGGGACAGGCCATAGCACTGAAGCTTTCTTT
TRBJ2-2 TRBV21-1 NA NA CASSNTQRGELFF TGTGCCAGCAGCAACACCCAGAGAGGGGAGCTGTTTTTT
TRBJ2-2 TRBV7-9 NA TRBD2 CASSSLAGESVGAGELFF TGTGCCAGCAGCTCACTAGCGGGAGAAAGTGTGGGTGCCGGGGAGCTGTTTTTT
TRBJ1-5 TRBV7-8 few NA CASSLVGQPQHF TGTGCCAGCAGCTTAGTGGGTCAGCCCCAGCATTTT
TRBJ1-1 TRBV29-1 few NA CSVGRPGAEAFF TGCAGCGTTGGTAGGCCTGGGGCTGAAGCTTTCTTT